What follows are 5 T cell receptor beta chains derived from one specimen sequenced in a study of cytomegalovirus exposure and HLA in healthy donors. TCRdb's table, derived via immunoSEQ multiplex PCR, lists solely in-frame clones and lacks some. The sample includes more than 150,000 clones, roughly 91% seen only once; the top ten take about 3%. Sequencing was performed on PBMCs. The source is a young man in good health and CMV-seronegative.

The sample holds one count of this clone. The chain combines TRBV13 with TRBJ2-7; 7 nucleotides line up with TRBD1. V lost 2 bases and J lost 7; bases outside the gene matches: 8. The CDR3 is made up of 14 amino acids. Germline values: CDR1 PRHDT, CDR2 FYEKMQ (reference sequence). This CDR3 reads CASSLSTGVREQYF. For the CDR3, the DNA is TGTGCCAGCAGCTTATCCACAGGGGTTAGGGAGCAGTACTTC.

V usage is TRBV20-1 and J usage is TRBJ1-1, with unresolved D. CDR3 length: 11 residues. Germline CDR1 reads DFQATT; CDR2 reads SNEGSKA (reference sequence). V was trimmed by 5 bases and J by 11 bases, leaving 15 bases between them. CDR3 sequence reads: CSASSLSEAFF. Written as DNA, the CDR3 is TGCAGTGCTTCTAGCTTATCAGAGGCTTTCTTT.

V and J are TRBV4-1 and TRBJ2-3; TRBD1 matches at 8 bases. CDR1 and CDR2 from the germline V gene are MGHRA and YSYEKL. V was pared by 3 bases and J by 2 bases, with 7 bases of the junction left unmatched. This CDR3 is built from 16 residues. CDR3 region: CASSHEGQGSTDTQYF. CDR3 nucleotide sequence: TGCGCCAGCAGCCACGAAGGACAGGGTTCCACAGATACGCAGTATTTT.

This clone has more than one count but fewer than ten. CDR3 coding DNA: TGTGCCAGCAGTCTGGAGGGTGGCGGTACCTACGAGCAGTACTTC. As protein: CASSLEGGGTYEQYF. This chain uses TRBV5-6 with TRBJ2-7; weak D call: TRBD2 (6 bases). Germline V CDR1 and CDR2: SGHDT, YYEEEE. The V end lost 5 bases, the J end lost 2 bases, and 17 bases lay between the germline ends. The CDR3 has 15 residues.

The chain combines TRBV10-2 with TRBJ2-2; TRBD2 aligns across 8 bases. This CDR3 has 14 residues. Looked up from germline, CDR1 is WSHSY and CDR2 is SAAADI. With 6 bases clipped from V and 5 bases from J, the junction kept 5 bases outside the gene matches. The CDR3 here is CASSPGGGTGELFF. CDR3 nucleotide sequence: TGCGCCAGCAGCCCGGGAGGGGGAACCGGGGAGCTGTTTTTT.